This is a list of T cell receptor beta chains from one sample in a study of radiotherapy plus CTLA-4 blockade in lung cancer. Assay used: immunoSEQ multiplex PCR; TCRdb lists only in-frame clones, some missing. The table lists some 110,000 clones, about 83% of them singletons. The sample consisted of peripheral blood, taken from a patient treated with radiotherapy plus ipilimumab. All receptors come from a human donor with non-small cell lung cancer who had a partial response to radiotherapy plus ipilimumab. CDR3s include the opening cysteine and the closing phenylalanine or tryptophan. Fields, in order: J gene, D gene, V gene, clone size, CDR3 length, CDR3 protein, CDR3 DNA. D genes are given only for firm matches. A row's size may be missing; if present it is once, few, many or a size class.

TRBJ2-7,TRBD1,TRBV5-1,-,14,CASSSTGGIDEQYF,TGCGCCAGCAGCTCGACAGGGGGGATTGACGAGCAGTACTTC
TRBJ1-2,TRBD1,TRBV5-6,once,15,CASSLNRGVNYGYTF,TGTGCCAGCAGCTTAAACAGGGGAGTAAACTATGGCTACACCTTC
TRBJ1-1,-,TRBV28,-,12,CASKGLAYEAFF,TGTGCCAGCAAGGGGTTAGCTTATGAAGCTTTCTTT
TRBJ1-1,-,TRBV6-1,-,13,CASSTGLDTEAFF,TGTGCCAGCAGTACAGGGTTGGACACTGAAGCTTTCTTT
TRBJ2-7,TRBD1,TRBV5-1,-,16,CASNPGQGAISYEQYF,TGCGCCAGCAACCCGGGACAGGGGGCGATATCCTACGAGCAGTACTTC
TRBJ2-1,-,TRBV6-5,-,13,CASSEPPIDEQFF,TGTGCCAGCAGTGAACCCCCTATAGATGAGCAGTTCTTC
TRBJ2-2,TRBD2,TRBV29-1,-,16,CSVAIAGVMNTGELFF,TGCAGCGTTGCAATAGCGGGAGTCATGAACACCGGGGAGCTGTTTTTT
TRBJ1-3,-,TRBV19,-,13,CASEVGSGNTIYF,TGTGCCAGCGAGGTGGGCTCTGGAAACACCATATATTTT
TRBJ2-1,TRBD2,TRBV5-1,-,16,CASYNGLAGVGNEQFF,TGCGCCAGCTACAACGGACTAGCGGGAGTCGGCAATGAGCAGTTCTTC
TRBJ2-1,TRBD2,TRBV6-1,-,16,CASSERASGNRNEQFF,TGTGCCAGCAGTGAAAGGGCTAGCGGGAATCGAAATGAGCAGTTCTTC
TRBJ1-6,-,TRBV9,-,15,CASSVVGTVVSPLHF,TGTGCCAGCAGCGTAGTTGGAACAGTCGTTTCACCCCTCCACTTT
TRBJ2-3,TRBD2,TRBV7-9,-,15,CASSHAGGAGDTQYF,TGTGCCAGCAGCCACGCGGGAGGGGCAGGCGATACGCAGTATTTT
TRBJ2-7,-,TRBV6-1,-,15,CASTWIGSGDYEQYF,TGTGCCAGCACCTGGATAGGAAGCGGTGACTACGAGCAGTACTTC
TRBJ2-3,TRBD2,TRBV27,once,15,CASSFLAGGTDTQYF,TGTGCCAGCAGTTTTTTGGCGGGAGGCACAGATACGCAGTATTTT
TRBJ2-3,-,TRBV5-1,few,17,CASSLNSATGGPDTQYF,TGCGCCAGCAGCTTGAATAGCGCAACTGGAGGCCCAGATACGCAGTATTTT
TRBJ2-1,-,TRBV15,-,15,CATSRDSGLSREQFF,TGTGCCACCAGCAGAGATTCAGGGCTATCTCGTGAGCAGTTCTTC
TRBJ2-5,TRBD2,TRBV9,-,16,CASSVEGLAVQETQYF,TGTGCCAGCAGCGTAGAAGGACTAGCGGTACAAGAGACCCAGTACTTC
TRBJ1-4,-,TRBV7-9,-,12,CASSFNGEKLFF,TGTGCCAGCAGCTTTAACGGGGAAAAACTGTTTTTT
TRBJ2-1,TRBD2,TRBV7-9,-,15,CASSPSGSSYNEQFF,TGTGCCAGCAGCCCAAGCGGGAGCTCCTACAATGAGCAGTTCTTC
TRBJ2-1,-,TRBV5-1,-,17,CASSLVAGRHSYNEQFF,TGCGCCAGCAGCTTAGTTGCAGGTCGACATTCCTACAATGAGCAGTTCTTC
TRBJ2-7,-,TRBV27,-,13,CASSLSTGFEQYF,TGTGCCAGCAGTTTGTCCACAGGGTTCGAGCAGTACTTC
TRBJ2-2,-,TRBV6-5,-,12,CASSYVAGGAVF,-
TRBJ2-3,-,TRBV7-2,-,15,CASSLSIRVEDTQYF,TGTGCCAGCAGCTTATCGATCAGGGTTGAAGATACGCAGTATTTT
TRBJ1-6,TRBD1,TRBV27,-,15,CASSLSVGGRAPLHF,TGTGCCAGCAGTTTATCCGTAGGGGGCAGGGCTCCCCTCCACTTT
TRBJ2-7,-,TRBV7-8,-,12,CASSLAANEQYF,TGTGCCAGCAGCTTAGCGGCCAACGAGCAGTACTTC
TRBJ2-5,TRBD2,TRBV4-1,-,18,CASSQEAAGGSWKETQYF,TGCGCCAGCAGCCAAGAGGCAGCGGGAGGGAGTTGGAAGGAGACCCAGTACTTC
TRBJ1-1,TRBD1,TRBV18,-,13,CASITTGDTEAFF,TGTGCCAGCATCACAACAGGGGACACTGAAGCTTTCTTT
TRBJ1-1,-,TRBV7-3,-,13,CASSLDSSTEAFF,TGTGCCAGCAGCTTGGACAGTTCTACTGAAGCTTTCTTT
TRBJ1-4,TRBD1,TRBV18,-,15,CASSLTGGINEKLFF,TGTGCCAGCTCACTAACAGGGGGAATTAATGAAAAACTGTTTTTT
TRBJ2-7,-,TRBV6-6,once,15,CASSTRTGMFNEQYF,TGTGCCAGCAGTACAAGGACGGGGATGTTTAACGAGCAGTACTTC
TRBJ1-1,-,TRBV7-9,-,12,CASSPRLYEAFF,TGTGCCAGCAGCCCTAGACTTTATGAAGCTTTCTTT
TRBJ2-2,-,TRBV7-6,-,12,CASRPRDGELFF,TGTGCCAGCAGGCCCAGGGACGGGGAGCTGTTTTTT
TRBJ1-2,TRBD1,TRBV14,-,14,CASSQGDRERGYTF,TGTGCCAGCAGCCAAGGAGACAGGGAGAGAGGCTACACCTTC
TRBJ2-7,-,TRBV5-6,-,13,CASSLLGGDEQYF,TGTGCCAGCAGCTTGTTAGGCGGTGACGAGCAGTACTTC
TRBJ2-1,-,TRBV5-4,-,16,CASSKAGGGFYNEQFF,TGTGCCAGCAGCAAGGCGGGCGGGGGCTTTTACAATGAGCAGTTCTTC
TRBJ1-3,-,TRBV7-8,-,16,CASSLGAPGAGNTIYF,TGTGCCAGCAGCTTAGGAGCTCCAGGGGCTGGAAACACCATATATTTT
TRBJ1-3,-,TRBV19,-,11,CATFSGNTIYF,TGTGCCACTTTCTCTGGAAACACCATATATTTT
TRBJ1-3,TRBD1,TRBV30,-,14,CAWSGDRVRNTIYF,TGTGCCTGGAGTGGGGACAGGGTTAGAAACACCATATATTTT
TRBJ1-1,-,TRBV6-5,-,15,CASSYSFNSNTEAFF,TGTGCCAGCAGTTACTCGTTTAACAGTAACACTGAAGCTTTCTTT
TRBJ1-5,-,TRBV28,-,15,CASSLAGGGGQPQHF,TGTGCCAGCAGTTTAGCGGGGGGGGGTGGTCAGCCCCAGCATTTT
TRBJ1-2,TRBD1,TRBV5-1,-,15,CASSSETGGRYGYTF,TGCGCCAGCAGCTCCGAAACAGGGGGCCGCTATGGCTACACCTTC
TRBJ1-5,-,TRBV6-1,-,13,CASSSRVNQPQHF,TGTGCCAGCAGTTCAAGAGTCAATCAGCCCCAGCATTTT
TRBJ1-2,-,TRBV28,few,11,CASSSTRGYTF,TGTGCCAGCAGTAGTACTCGCGGCTACACCTTC
TRBJ2-3,-,TRBV7-3,-,14,CASSLGGPTDTQYF,TGTGCCAGCAGCCTTGGAGGGCCAACAGATACGCAGTATTTT
TRBJ1-1,-,TRBV20-1,once,11,CSAYKNTEAFF,TGCAGTGCTTACAAGAACACTGAAGCTTTCTTT
TRBJ1-2,-,TRBV28,-,11,CASSFLGGYTF,TGTGCCAGCAGTTTTCTGGGCGGCTACACCTTC
TRBJ2-2,TRBD1,TRBV7-8,-,15,CASSLGTGVTGELFF,TGTGCCAGCAGCTTGGGGACAGGGGTCACCGGGGAGCTGTTTTTT
TRBJ1-5,-,TRBV5-1,-,15,CASSLDGRGNQPQHF,TGCGCCAGCAGCTTGGATGGCAGGGGCAATCAGCCCCAGCATTTT
TRBJ2-1,-,TRBV12-5,-,12,CASGLVRGEQFF,TGTGCTAGTGGTTTGGTACGGGGGGAGCAGTTCTTC
TRBJ2-1,-,TRBV9,-,13,CASSAGVYNEQFF,TGTGCCAGCAGCGCCGGGGTGTACAATGAGCAGTTCTTC
TRBJ1-2,-,TRBV18,-,13,CASSLKEQGLNTF,TGTGCCAGCTCCCTTAAAGAGCAGGGGCTAAACACCTTC
TRBJ2-5,-,TRBV4-1,once,16,CASSQDNGGVGKTQYF,TGCGCCAGCAGCCAAGATAATGGGGGCGTAGGGAAGACCCAGTACTTC
TRBJ1-2,TRBD1,TRBV18,-,16,CASSPEGQEIIYGYTF,TGTGCCAGCTCACCAGAGGGACAGGAAATCATTTATGGCTACACCTTC
TRBJ2-7,-,TRBV10-2,-,11,CASSEINEQYF,TGCGCCAGCAGTGAGATAAACGAGCAGTACTTC
TRBJ2-1,-,TRBV18,-,16,CASSPGFGRNYNEQFF,TGTGCCAGCTCACCAGGTTTTGGGAGGAACTACAATGAGCAGTTCTTC
TRBJ2-2,-,TRBV19,-,16,CASSIKVGHSTGELFF,TGTGCCAGTAGTATAAAGGTAGGACATTCCACCGGGGAGCTGTTTTTT